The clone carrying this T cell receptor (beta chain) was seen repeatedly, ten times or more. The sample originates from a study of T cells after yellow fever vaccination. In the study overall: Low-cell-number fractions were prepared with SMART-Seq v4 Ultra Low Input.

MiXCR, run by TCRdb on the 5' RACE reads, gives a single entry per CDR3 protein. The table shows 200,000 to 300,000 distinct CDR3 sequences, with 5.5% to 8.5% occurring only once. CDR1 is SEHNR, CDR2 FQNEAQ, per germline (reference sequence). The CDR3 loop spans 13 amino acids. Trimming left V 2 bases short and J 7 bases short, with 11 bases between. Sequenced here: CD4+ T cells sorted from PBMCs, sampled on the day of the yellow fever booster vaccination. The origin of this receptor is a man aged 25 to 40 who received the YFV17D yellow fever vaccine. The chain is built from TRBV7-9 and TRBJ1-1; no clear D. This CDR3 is CASSLRYKDEAFF. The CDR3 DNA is TGTGCCAGCAGCTTAAGGTATAAGGATGAAGCTTTCTTT. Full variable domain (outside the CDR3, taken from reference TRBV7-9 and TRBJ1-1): DTGVSQNPRHKITKRGQNVTFRCDPISEHNRLYWYRQTLGQGPEFLTYFQNEAQLEKSRLLSDRFSAERPKGSFSTLEIQRTEQGDSAMYLCASSLRYKDEAFFGQGTRLTVV.